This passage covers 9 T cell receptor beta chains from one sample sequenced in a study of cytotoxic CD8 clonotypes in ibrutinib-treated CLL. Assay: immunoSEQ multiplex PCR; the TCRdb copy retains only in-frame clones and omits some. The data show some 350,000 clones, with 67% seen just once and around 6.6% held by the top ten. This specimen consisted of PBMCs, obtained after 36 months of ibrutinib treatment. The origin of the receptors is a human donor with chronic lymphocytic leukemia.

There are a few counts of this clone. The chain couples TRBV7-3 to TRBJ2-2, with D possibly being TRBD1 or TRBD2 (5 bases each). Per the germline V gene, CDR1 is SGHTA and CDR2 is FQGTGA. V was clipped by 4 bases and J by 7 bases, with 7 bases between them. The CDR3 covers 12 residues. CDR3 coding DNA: TGTGCCAGCAGCTGGGACCACGGGGAGCTGTTTTTT. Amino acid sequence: CASSWDHGELFF.

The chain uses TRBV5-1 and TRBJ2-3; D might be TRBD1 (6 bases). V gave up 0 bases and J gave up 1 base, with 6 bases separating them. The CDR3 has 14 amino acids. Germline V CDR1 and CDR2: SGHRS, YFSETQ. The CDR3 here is CASSLDRGTDTQYF. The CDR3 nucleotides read TGCGCCAGCAGCTTGGACAGGGGCACAGATACGCAGTATTTT.

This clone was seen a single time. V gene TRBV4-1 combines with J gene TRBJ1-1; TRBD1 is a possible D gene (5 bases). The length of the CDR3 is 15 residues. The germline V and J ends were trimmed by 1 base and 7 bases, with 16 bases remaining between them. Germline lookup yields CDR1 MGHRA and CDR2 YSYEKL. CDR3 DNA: TGCGCCAGCAGCCAAGTTTCAGGGTTGAAGGATGAAGCTTTCTTT. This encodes CASSQVSGLKDEAFF.

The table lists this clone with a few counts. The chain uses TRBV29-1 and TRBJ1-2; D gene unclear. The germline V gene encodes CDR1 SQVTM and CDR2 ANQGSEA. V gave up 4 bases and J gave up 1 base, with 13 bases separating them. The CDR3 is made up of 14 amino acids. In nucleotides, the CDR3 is TGCAGCGTTGGAGAGGATCCCAGTAACTATGGCTACACCTTC. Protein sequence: CSVGEDPSNYGYTF.

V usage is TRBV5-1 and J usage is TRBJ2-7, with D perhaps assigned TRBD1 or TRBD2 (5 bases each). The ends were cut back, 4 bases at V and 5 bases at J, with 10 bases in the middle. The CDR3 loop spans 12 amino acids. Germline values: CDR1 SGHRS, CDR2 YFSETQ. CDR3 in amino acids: CASSLVGDEQYF. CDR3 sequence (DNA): TGCGCCAGCAGCCTGGTGGGGGACGAGCAGTACTTC.

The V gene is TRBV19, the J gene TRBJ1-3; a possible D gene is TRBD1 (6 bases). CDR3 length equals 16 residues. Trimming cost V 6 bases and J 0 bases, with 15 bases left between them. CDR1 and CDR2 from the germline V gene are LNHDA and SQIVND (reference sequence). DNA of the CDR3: TGTGCCAGTAGGCTCCGGGACACGCTCTCTGGAAACACCATATATTTT. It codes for CASRLRDTLSGNTIYF.

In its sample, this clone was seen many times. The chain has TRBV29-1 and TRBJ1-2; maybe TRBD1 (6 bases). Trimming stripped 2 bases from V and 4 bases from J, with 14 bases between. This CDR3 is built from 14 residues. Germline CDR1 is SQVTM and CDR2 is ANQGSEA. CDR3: CSVESPTGVYGYTF. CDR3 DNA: TGCAGCGTTGAATCCCCGACAGGCGTCTATGGCTACACCTTC.

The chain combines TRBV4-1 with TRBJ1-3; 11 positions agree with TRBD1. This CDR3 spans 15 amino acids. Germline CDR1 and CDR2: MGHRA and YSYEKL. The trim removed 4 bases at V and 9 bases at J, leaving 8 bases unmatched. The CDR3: CASSRDRGDASTIYF. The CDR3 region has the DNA TGCGCCAGCAGCCGGGACAGGGGGGACGCGTCCACCATATATTTT.

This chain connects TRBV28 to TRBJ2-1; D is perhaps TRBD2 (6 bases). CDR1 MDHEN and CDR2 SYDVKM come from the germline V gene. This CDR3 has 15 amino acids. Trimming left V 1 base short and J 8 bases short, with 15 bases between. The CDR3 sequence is CASSLFPGVLDEQFF. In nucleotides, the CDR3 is TGTGCCAGCAGTTTATTCCCGGGAGTTCTTGATGAGCAGTTCTTC.